Listed below are T cell receptor beta chains from one sample, sequenced in a study of T-cell memory formation after mild COVID-19. TCRdb reanalysed the 5' RACE reads using MiXCR and keeps one entry per CDR3 protein. The sample records around 150,000 distinct CDR3 sequences, 31% being singletons. The sequenced sample was PBMCs or a T cell subset sorted from them (not recorded which). The receptors stem from an adult woman who had mild COVID-19 (a few samples of this study predate the infection). Cell type and time point are not known. The conserved cysteine and the conserved F or W are not part of the CDR3 here. Part of the rows lack a size; the others show once, few, many or a class for expanded clones.

j_gene,v_gene,abundance,CDR3aa
TRBJ2-1,TRBV9,few,ASAGVHNEQF
TRBJ2-2,TRBV12-3/TRBV12-4,few,ASSLQGPGELF
TRBJ1-2,TRBV3-1,NA,ASSPGFSGYGYT
TRBJ2-2,TRBV3-1,NA,ASSLGSGEHGELF
TRBJ2-7,TRBV19,NA,ASRPPGPSTYEQY
TRBJ1-5,TRBV7-8,NA,ASSLNRTSNQPQH
TRBJ2-3,TRBV11-2,NA,ASSFGTDYLPSTDTQY
TRBJ2-5,TRBV5-5,few,ASSFVPRGEETQY
TRBJ1-1,TRBV6-1,NA,ASSASQNTEAF
TRBJ2-7,TRBV4-1,NA,ASSQDWPGRLGEQY
TRBJ2-3,TRBV7-9,NA,ASRPWDTDTQY
TRBJ1-1,TRBV12-3/TRBV12-4,few,ASGLGGLGEAF
TRBJ2-1,TRBV3-1,NA,ASSFSRYEQF
TRBJ1-1,TRBV7-8,NA,ASSLFPLRGHRDTEAF
TRBJ2-7,TRBV30,NA,AWSSGGNEQY
TRBJ2-3,TRBV11-3,NA,ASSGARGAVDTQY
TRBJ2-5,TRBV7-7,NA,ASSLSGQGKTQY
TRBJ2-1,TRBV7-3,few,ASSFGTSGSSYNEQF
TRBJ1-5,TRBV7-8,NA,ASSSKAGGQPQH
TRBJ1-4,TRBV6-1,few,ASKPTGVTNEKLF
TRBJ2-1,TRBV25-1,few,ASSPFPQSGGKNEQF
TRBJ2-1,TRBV5-1,few,ASSPQGGLRDEQF
TRBJ1-1,TRBV12-3/TRBV12-4,few,ASRTQGNTEAF
TRBJ1-4,TRBV7-2,NA,ASSLARGIGEKLF
TRBJ2-1,TRBV20-1,NA,SARDSAGGRYNEQF
TRBJ2-7,TRBV12-3/TRBV12-4,NA,ASSPPTGAQSYEQY
TRBJ2-4,TRBV20-1,few,SALDRGYAKNIQY
TRBJ2-7,TRBV7-2,NA,ASSLSQGAYEQY
TRBJ1-4,TRBV7-8,NA,ASSSARTTTNEKLF
TRBJ2-3,TRBV5-6,NA,ASSLVARTDTQY
TRBJ2-6,TRBV18,few,ASSGTITGANVLT
TRBJ1-1,TRBV12-3/TRBV12-4,NA,ASSFWTGRPEAF
TRBJ2-7,TRBV7-9,NA,ASSPWTSSYEQY
TRBJ2-5,TRBV12-3/TRBV12-4,NA,ASSRLLAGQETQY
TRBJ2-2,TRBV5-1,NA,ASSRGQGSMFF
TRBJ2-3,TRBV7-3,many,ASSLTGDYRVAQY
TRBJ1-1,TRBV29-1,NA,SVAGDSPNTEAF
TRBJ1-1,TRBV27,NA,ASSPGQYTEAF
TRBJ2-7,TRBV2,NA,ASRVSERGQSEQY
TRBJ2-7,TRBV5-1,few,ASSPSGVYEQY
TRBJ2-3,TRBV20-1,NA,SATEQGTWADTQY
TRBJ2-1,TRBV7-9,NA,ASSPPSGGKNEQF
TRBJ1-2,TRBV30,once,AWTPGQGALGYT
TRBJ1-2,TRBV20-1,NA,SATGQGYGYT
TRBJ1-2,TRBV6-2/TRBV6-3,NA,ASSRDGTAHYGYT
TRBJ2-3,TRBV5-1,NA,ASSLGRGGATDTQY